The clone carrying this T cell receptor (beta chain) occurred a few times. The repertoire was sequenced with immunoSEQ multiplex PCR; TCRdb's copy has only in-frame clones and lacks some. The table shows 270,000 or so clones, with less than 85% occurring only once. Trimming stripped 8 bases from V and 0 bases from J, with 11 bases between. The CDR3 is 13 residues long. Germline V gives CDR1 MNHEY, CDR2 SVGAGI. The data were taken from a study of blood T cell repertoires in COVID-19. As for the study in general: The samples span acute and convalescent COVID-19 from the United States, Italy and Spain. T cells, B-cell-depleted T cells, or PBMCs provided the cDNA or gDNA that served as material.

A Seattle source enrolled patients during active infection and followed them longitudinally. The source is a human donor with COVID-19, enrolled during active disease. The donor label of this sample is uncertain. The sample comprised peripheral blood. The chain carries TRBV6-5 and TRBJ2-7; TRBD2 is a possible D gene (6 bases). CDR3: CASGVGGSYEQYF. The CDR3 DNA is TGTGCCAGCGGAGTCGGGGGCTCCTACGAGCAGTACTTC.